The present T cell receptor (beta chain) was sequenced within a study of blood T cell repertoires in COVID-19. Looking at the study overall: Acute and convalescent COVID-19 samples came from the United States, Italy and Spain. T cells, B-cell-depleted T cells, or PBMCs supplied cDNA or gDNA.

CDR1 and CDR2 (germline): MNHEY, SVGAGI. V lost 8 bases to trimming and J lost 0 bases, with 16 bases between them. The CDR3 contains 15 residues. This clone was observed once. Source study methods: Researchers report that nucleated cell counts were estimated from reference gene primer amplification. Sequencing used immunoSEQ multiplex PCR; TCRdb keeps in-frame clones, though not all of them. D and trimming come from the DNA, and the V and J calls and clone size come from that table. The top ten hold about 10% of the sample, which has roughly 150,000 clones, approximately 80% seen once. The sample consisted of peripheral blood. The receptor comes from a woman of 80 years or more with active or convalescent COVID-19. This sequence joins TRBV6-5 and TRBJ1-2; possible D gene TRBD1, 5 bases. The CDR3 loop reads CASLREGKANYGYTF. CDR3 nucleotides: TGTGCCAGCCTCAGGGAGGGAAAAGCTAACTATGGCTACACCTTC.